The 15 T cell receptor beta chains reported below all come from one sample, sequenced in a study of cytomegalovirus exposure and HLA in healthy donors. PCR was performed using 60 Vbeta and 13 Jbeta primers. TCRdb's copy holds only in-frame clones and misses some; the assay was immunoSEQ multiplex PCR. The top ten clones hold 1.4% of a sample with around 150,000 clones, 60% to 80% of them seen once. Sequenced sample: PBMCs. Receptor source: a woman aged 25-40 years in good health and CMV-seronegative.

The rearrangement joins TRBV9 to TRBJ1-1, with D tentatively TRBD1 (5 bases). V was trimmed by 4 bases and J by 7 bases, leaving 14 bases between them. Germline V gives CDR1 SGDLS, CDR2 YYNGEE. The CDR3 spans 13 residues. CDR3 sequence reads: CASSPRTWGEAFF. CDR3 DNA sequence: TGTGCCAGCAGCCCCCGGACATGGGGTGAAGCTTTCTTT.

The rearrangement links TRBV6-6 to TRBJ1-2; D unclear. Germline V lookup: CDR1 MNHNY, CDR2 SVGAGI (reference sequence). The CDR3 consists of 14 residues. Trimming shortened V by 6 bases and J by 6 bases, and 17 bases separated the two germline ends. The CDR3 sequence is CASSSGGKEHGYTF. The CDR3 DNA reads TGTGCCAGCAGCTCAGGAGGGAAAGAGCATGGCTACACCTTC.

The J gene is TRBJ2-2, the V gene TRBV5-1, with D maybe TRBD1 (5 bases). V lost 0 bases, J lost 6 bases, and 15 bases lay in between. There are 16 residues in the CDR3. CDR1 SGHRS and CDR2 YFSETQ come from the germline V gene. CDR3 coding DNA: TGCGCCAGCAGCTTGGCTTCTCAGGGTATCCCCGGGGAGCTGTTTTTT. It codes for CASSLASQGIPGELFF. Supplemented by reference TRBV5-1 and TRBJ2-2, the full variable domain reads KAGVTQTPRYLIKTRGQQVTLSCSPISGHRSVSWYQQTPGQGLQFLFEYFSETQRNKGNFPGRFSGRQFSNSRSEMNVSTLELGDSALYLCASSLASQGIPGELFFGEGSRLTVL.

The V gene is TRBV7-8, the J gene TRBJ1-2; D perhaps matches TRBD1 (5 bases). The CDR3 has 16 amino acids. With 5 bases removed from V and 2 bases from J, the gap between germline ends came to 18 bases. Germline loops: CDR1 SGHVS, CDR2 FQNEAQ. In DNA form, the CDR3 reads TGTGCCAGCAGCACCGCGGGCGGGGCGACGAACTATGGCTACACCTTC. As protein: CASSTAGGATNYGYTF.

This chain links TRBV11-2 with TRBJ2-7, with TRBD1 matching 9 bases. Germline V gene data show CDR1 as SGHAT and CDR2 as FQNNGV. This CDR3 contains 15 residues. Losses at the gene ends were 3 bases for V and 4 bases for J; bases not matched to a gene: 7. CDR3 sequence (DNA): TGTGCCAGCAGCTTGGTTTCCGGGACAGGGTACGAGCAGTACTTC. It codes for CASSLVSGTGYEQYF.

The chain has TRBV5-1 and TRBJ2-5, with D possibly being TRBD1 (6 bases). Germline CDR1 SGHRS, CDR2 YFSETQ. The length of the CDR3 is 13 residues. Trimming shortened V by 4 bases and J by 3 bases, and 10 bases separated the two germline ends. For the CDR3, the DNA is TGCGCCAGCAGCGCGACAGGAGAAGAGACCCAGTACTTC. This translates into CASSATGEETQYF.

V is TRBV6-1 and J is TRBJ1-2, with no clear D. This CDR3 region has 14 residues. Per germline, CDR1 MNHNS and CDR2 SASEGT. Trimming removed 7 bases at V and 0 bases at J, with 12 bases between. CDR3 DNA sequence: TGTGCCAGCAAAGTGACAAGAACTAACTATGGCTACACCTTC. The encoded protein is CASKVTRTNYGYTF.

J is TRBJ1-2 and V is TRBV9; TRBD1 matches at 8 bases. Trimming removed 5 bases from V and 2 bases from J; junction bases left unmatched: 5. The germline gives CDR1 SGDLS, CDR2 YYNGEE. This CDR3 contains 14 residues. CDR3 bases: TGTGCCAGCAGAAAGACAGGGGCGAACTATGGCTACACCTTC. Translating it yields CASRKTGANYGYTF.

The gene calls are TRBV6-1 and TRBJ1-1, with TRBD1 matching over 10 bases. J was trimmed by 3 bases and V by 6 bases; bases with no gene match: 1. The germline CDR1 and CDR2 sequences are MNHNS and SASEGT. The CDR3 loop spans 13 amino acids. CDR3 DNA sequence: TGTGCCAGCAGCGACAGGGGGCACACTGAAGCTTTCTTT. It yields the protein CASSDRGHTEAFF.

The chain joins TRBV6-1 to TRBJ1-2, with 10 nucleotides matching TRBD1. The CDR3 length is 15 residues. V was pared by 6 bases and J by 4 bases, with 8 bases of the junction left unmatched. CDR1 is MNHNS and CDR2 is SASEGT in the germline V gene. Here the CDR3 DNA reads TGTGCCAGCAGACCATCGACAGGGGGCTTCTATGGCTACACCTTC. As protein: CASRPSTGGFYGYTF.

The chain has TRBV5-5 and TRBJ2-2, with D hard to call. Germline assignment: CDR1 SGHKS and CDR2 YYEKEE (reference sequence). The CDR3 loop spans 14 amino acids. V was cut by 2 bases and J by 3 bases, with 8 bases left in between. CDR3 nucleotide sequence: TGTGCCAGCAGCTTCAGGCCGCACACCGGGGAGCTGTTTTTT. Amino acids: CASSFRPHTGELFF.

On this clone itself: Germline is not matched at one junction end, which may reflect a read error. The V and J genes are TRBV2 and TRBJ2-6; D might be TRBD1 (5 bases). The CDR3 sequence is 14 residues long. CDR1 is SNHLY and CDR2 is FYNNEI in the germline V gene. CDR3 protein: CASGPVSGANGLTF. CDR3 bases: TGTGCCAGCGGTCCAGTCTCTGGGGCCAACGGCCTGACTTTC.

CDR3 protein: CASSPMSSYNEQFF. The CDR3 nucleotides read TGTGCCAGCAGCCCGATGAGCTCCTACAATGAGCAGTTCTTC. J is TRBJ2-1 and V is TRBV9, with D hard to call. The CDR3 is 14 residues long. V was pared by 4 bases and J by 0 bases, with 8 bases between. Looked up from germline, CDR1 is SGDLS and CDR2 is YYNGEE.

On this clone itself: This sequence may be a read error, since a much larger clone differs from it by one base. The CDR3 DNA sequence: TGTGCCAGCAGCCTAACAGGGAGCAATCAGCCCCAGCATTTT. The encoded protein is CASSLTGSNQPQHF. This sequence joins TRBV5-5 and TRBJ1-5; D is possibly TRBD1 (6 bases). This CDR3 is built from 14 residues. V gave up 4 bases and J gave up 1 base, with 9 bases separating them. Looked up from germline, CDR1 is SGHKS and CDR2 is YYEKEE (reference sequence).

The chain has TRBV29-1 and TRBJ2-4; D may be TRBD2 (5 bases). Per the germline V gene, CDR1 is SQVTM and CDR2 is ANQGSEA. CDR3 size: 12 residues. V dropped 5 bases and J dropped 10 bases, with 15 bases sitting between them. The CDR3 region is CSVRSSSGIQYF. The CDR3 region has the DNA TGCAGCGTTCGGTCCTCTTCGGGGATTCAGTACTTC.